This is a list of T cell receptor beta chains from one sample in a study of shared T cell receptors in the human thymus. Repertoires were generated with immunoSEQ multiplex PCR, while TCRdb's copy carries only in-frame clones and drops some. This repertoire shows roughly 500,000 clones, about 84% found once; its top ten account for around 0.013%. These records were also assigned to another study, of human thymus T cells.

Sample: thymocytes. Receptors were obtained from a boy in the first two years of life with a congenital heart defect. Both conserved end residues are part of each CDR3. Fields, in order: clone size, V gene, J gene, D gene, CDR3 DNA, CDR3 protein. A D gene is named only where the DNA matches it firmly. Part of the rows lack a size; the others show once, few, many or a class for expanded clones.

>NA|TRBV2|TRBJ2-7|TRBD2
TGTGCCAGCAGTGAGGACGGACTAGCGGGAGGGCCTGGTGACCACGAGCAGTACTTC
CASSEDGLAGGPGDHEQYF
>NA|TRBV6-5|TRBJ2-7|TRBD2
TGTGCCAGCAAACTAGCGGGATCCTACGAGCAGTACTTC
CASKLAGSYEQYF
>NA|TRBV30|TRBJ1-3|NA
TGTGCCTGGAGTGACAGTCCCTCTAGAGACTACTCTGGAAACACCATATATTTT
CAWSDSPSRDYSGNTIYF
>NA|TRBV15|TRBJ1-1|NA
TGTGCCACCAGCAGAGTTCGAGGGTCTGAAGCTTTCTTT
CATSRVRGSEAFF
>NA|TRBV30|TRBJ2-7|TRBD2
TGTGCCTGGAGGATAGGGCTAGCGGGATTTCCCTACGAGCAGTACTTC
CAWRIGLAGFPYEQYF
>NA|TRBV19|TRBJ1-1|TRBD1
TGTGCCAGTAGTATAGAGGTATCAGGGGGCCGGCGGACTGAAGCTTTCTTT
CASSIEVSGGRRTEAFF
>NA|TRBV5-6|TRBJ2-3|TRBD2
TGTGCCAGCAGCTTAGTAGCTAGCGGGGCGCAGGGTACGCAGTATTTT
CASSLVASGAQGTQYF
>NA|TRBV6-5|TRBJ1-1|NA
TGTGCCAGCAGCCAAGGAGTATCCACTGAAGCTTTCTTT
CASSQGVSTEAFF
>few|TRBV5-8|TRBJ2-7|TRBD1
TGTGCCAGCCGCTTCCAGGGGGCCTACGAGCAGTACTTC
CASRFQGAYEQYF
>NA|TRBV2|TRBJ1-2|TRBD1
TGTGCCAGCAGTGAATCGCGACAGGGGGCGCGGGACGACTATGGCTACACCTTC
CASSESRQGARDDYGYTF
>NA|TRBV2|TRBJ1-2|TRBD1
TGTGCCAACACTAAACGGACAGGGCCAATAGGCTATGGCTACACCTTC
CANTKRTGPIGYGYTF
>NA|TRBV29-1|TRBJ2-3|TRBD2
TGCAGCGCCGAGGGGGGACTAGCGGGGCGCACAGATACGCAGTATTTT
CSAEGGLAGRTDTQYF
>NA|TRBV28|TRBJ2-7|TRBD2
TGTGCCAGCAGTTTATTAGGGACTAGCGGGAATCGGGTTTACGAGCAGTACTTC
CASSLLGTSGNRVYEQYF
>NA|TRBV6-1|TRBJ1-3|TRBD1
TGTGCCAGCAGTGAAGCCGTCTGGACAGGGGCTTCTGGAAACACCATATATTTT
CASSEAVWTGASGNTIYF
>once|TRBV7-9|TRBJ2-3|TRBD2
TGTGCCAGCAGCTCCCGGACTAGCGTGAAAGATACGCAGTATTTT
CASSSRTSVKDTQYF
>few|TRBV4-3|TRBJ2-2|TRBD2
TGCGCCAGCAGCCAAGTAGCGGGAGGGCTCGGTAGCACCGGGGAGCTGTTTTTT
CASSQVAGGLGSTGELFF
>once|TRBV4-1|TRBJ2-7|TRBD1
TGCGCCAGCAGCCGTGGACAGGGGGCCTACGAGCAGTACTTC
CASSRGQGAYEQYF
>NA|TRBV7-9|TRBJ2-5|NA
TGTGCCAGCAGCGCCAGCTTGAGCGCGGGGGCTGGGGAGACCCAGTACTTC
CASSASLSAGAGETQYF
>NA|TRBV12-5|TRBJ2-7|TRBD1
TGTGCTAGTGGTTTGCACACCCGGGACAGGGGTCGACACGAGCAGTACTTC
CASGLHTRDRGRHEQYF
>NA|TRBV6-6|TRBJ1-4|NA
TGTGCCAGCAGTTACTCTGGGGGGGAAAAGGAAAAACTGTTTTTT
CASSYSGGEKEKLFF
>NA|TRBV7-3|TRBJ2-2|NA
TGTGCCAGCAGCTTAACGACTAGCGGGGAGCTGTTTTTT
CASSLTTSGELFF
>NA|TRBV6-5|TRBJ2-2|TRBD1
TGTGCCAGCAGTTACAGCAGGGGGCGCTCGGGCGGGGAGCTGTTTTTT
CASSYSRGRSGGELFF
>NA|TRBV27|TRBJ2-5|NA
TGTGCCAGCAGTTTCCTGTACCAAGAGACCCAGTACTTC
CASSFLYQETQYF
>NA|TRBV10-3|TRBJ2-4|TRBD2
TGTGCCATCAGTGAGTCGAAGACTAGCGGGAGGTCAGACATTCAGTACTTC
CAISESKTSGRSDIQYF
>NA|TRBV28|TRBJ1-1|NA
TGTGCCAGCAGTTTTTCCAGGGTTGGCGCTGAAGCTTTCTTT
CASSFSRVGAEAFF
>NA|TRBV27|TRBJ1-1|NA
TGTGCCAGCAGTTTACGAGGACAGCCTTCGAACACTGAAGCTTTCTTT
CASSLRGQPSNTEAFF
>NA|TRBV14|TRBJ2-7|NA
TGTGCCAGCAGCCAAGGAGGACTCGAGCAGTACTTC
CASSQGGLEQYF
>NA|TRBV27|TRBJ2-2|TRBD1
TGTGCCAGCAGCCGACTACCCAACCTGACAGGGGATCACACCGGGGAGCTGTTTTTT
CASSRLPNLTGDHTGELFF
>NA|TRBV4-1|TRBJ2-6|TRBD2
TGCGCCAGCAGCCAAAATACTAGCGGGAACTCTGGGGCCAACGTCCTGACTTTC
CASSQNTSGNSGANVLTF
>NA|TRBV7-9|TRBJ2-4|NA
TGTGCCAGCAGCTTTGGGCCCGCAGGTATCTTAGCCAAAAACATTCAGTACTTC
CASSFGPAGILAKNIQYF
>NA|TRBV5-4|TRBJ1-4|NA
TGTGCCAGCACCTACCGGGGGGAGGGATCTAATGAAAAACTGTTTTTT
CASTYRGEGSNEKLFF
>NA|TRBV5-1|TRBJ2-7|NA
TGCGCCAGCTCTAGGACAGCCTACGAGCAGTACTTC
CASSRTAYEQYF
>NA|TRBV30|TRBJ2-7|TRBD2
TGTGCCTGGGCTAGCGGGAGGGGAACCTACGAGCAGTACTTC
CAWASGRGTYEQYF
>NA|TRBV9|TRBJ2-4|NA
TGTGCCAGCAGCGTAGGCGGCAGCCCCACCAAGTACTTC
CASSVGGSPTKYF
>NA|TRBV5-1|TRBJ2-5|TRBD2
TGCGCCAGCAGCCCGGACGGCGGGAGGGTCCAAGAGACCCAGTACTTC
CASSPDGGRVQETQYF